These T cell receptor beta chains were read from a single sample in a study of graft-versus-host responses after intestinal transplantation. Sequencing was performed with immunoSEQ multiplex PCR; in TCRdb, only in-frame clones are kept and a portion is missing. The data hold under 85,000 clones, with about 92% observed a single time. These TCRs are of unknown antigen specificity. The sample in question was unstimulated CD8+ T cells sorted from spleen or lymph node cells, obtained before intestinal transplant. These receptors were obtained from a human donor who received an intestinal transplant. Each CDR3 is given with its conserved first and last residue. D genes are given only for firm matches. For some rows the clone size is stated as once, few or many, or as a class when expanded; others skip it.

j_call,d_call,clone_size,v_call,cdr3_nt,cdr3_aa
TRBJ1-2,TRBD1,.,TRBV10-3,TGTGCCATCAGTGAGCCCCGGGACAGACGAACCTATGGCTACACCTTC,CAISEPRDRRTYGYTF
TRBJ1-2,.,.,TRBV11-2,TGTGCCAGCAGCTTAGGGGGGGGACTCTATGGCTACACCTTC,CASSLGGGLYGYTF
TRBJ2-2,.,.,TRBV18,TGTGCCAGCTCACCCCCCGACAGGTTTGACACCGGGGAGCTGTTTTTT,CASSPPDRFDTGELFF
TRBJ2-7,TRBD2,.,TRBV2,TGTGCCAGCAGGGGAGGGTGGTACGAGCAGTACTTC,CASRGGWYEQYF
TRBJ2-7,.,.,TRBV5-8,TGTGCCAGCAGCTTTAGACAGGCGTACGAGCAGTACTTC,CASSFRQAYEQYF
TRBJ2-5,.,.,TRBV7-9,TGTGCCAGCGCGGGGGCAGCCAACCAAGAGACCCAGTACTTC,CASAGAANQETQYF
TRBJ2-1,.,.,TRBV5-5,TGTGCCAGCAGCTTGTATTCGAGGCCCAATGAGCAGTTCTTC,CASSLYSRPNEQFF
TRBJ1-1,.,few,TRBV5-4,TGTGCCAGCAGCTTGATAGATTTAGGGGCGTACACTGAAGCTTTCTTT,CASSLIDLGAYTEAFF
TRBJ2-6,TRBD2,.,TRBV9,TGTGCCAGCAGCGTAGGGGGGGGGTCTGGGGCCAACGTCCTGACTTTC,CASSVGGGSGANVLTF
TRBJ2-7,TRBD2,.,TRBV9,TGTGCCAGCAGCGCAGTGCCAAGCGGGGGGGTAGGCGAGCAGTACTTC,CASSAVPSGGVGEQYF
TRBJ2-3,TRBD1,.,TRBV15,TGTGCCACCAGCAGAGGACAGGGGTCGGTCCGGGGCACAGATACGCAGTATTTT,CATSRGQGSVRGTDTQYF
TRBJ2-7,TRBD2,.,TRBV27,TGTGCCAGCAACATGGGGGGGACCCCTGACGAGCAGTACTTC,CASNMGGTPDEQYF
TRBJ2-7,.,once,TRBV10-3,TGTGCCATCATGTCTGACTACTCCTACGAGCAGTACTTC,CAIMSDYSYEQYF
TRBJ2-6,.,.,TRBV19,TGTGCCAGTAGTATTGGGGCAGACCCACTCTCTGGGGCCAACGTCCTGACTTTC,CASSIGADPLSGANVLTF
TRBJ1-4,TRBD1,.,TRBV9,TGTGCCAGCAGCGCCGAGAGGGGGCTCGAGGAAAAACTGTTTTTT,CASSAERGLEEKLFF
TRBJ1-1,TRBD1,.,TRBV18,TGTGCCAGCTCACCCCCTTCAATAGACAGGGGTGAAGCTTTCTTT,CASSPPSIDRGEAFF
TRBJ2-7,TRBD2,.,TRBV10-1,TGCGCCAGCAGACTACTAGCGGGGGACGAGCAGTACTTC,CASRLLAGDEQYF
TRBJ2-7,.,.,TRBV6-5,TGTGCCAGCAGTCCCGGGACGGGAGTCTACGAGCAGTACTTC,CASSPGTGVYEQYF
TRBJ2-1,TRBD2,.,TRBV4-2,TGTGCCAGCAGCCTAGCGGGGGGGGACGGTAATGAGCAGTTCTTC,CASSLAGGDGNEQFF
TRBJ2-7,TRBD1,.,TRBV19,TGTGCCAGTAGCAGGGGGCCTTATTCCTACGAGCAGTACTTC,CASSRGPYSYEQYF
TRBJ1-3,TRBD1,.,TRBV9,TGTGCCAGCAGCGCCGGGACAGGCTCTGGAAACACCATATATTTT,CASSAGTGSGNTIYF
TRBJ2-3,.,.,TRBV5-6,TGTGCCAGCAGCTTTGGGGGGTTTACAGATACGCAGTATTTT,CASSFGGFTDTQYF
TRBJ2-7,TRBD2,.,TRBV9,TGTGCCAGCAGCGTGAGCGGGGGGACGGAATACGAGCAGTACTTC,CASSVSGGTEYEQYF
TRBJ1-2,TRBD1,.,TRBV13,TGTGCCAGCAGCTTGGAGCAGGGGGACTATGGCTACACCTTC,CASSLEQGDYGYTF
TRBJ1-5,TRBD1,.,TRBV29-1,TGCAGCGTTGAAGCGACAGGGGACTCCAATCAGCCCCAGCATTTT,CSVEATGDSNQPQHF
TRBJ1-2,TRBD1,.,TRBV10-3,TGTGCCATCAGTGAGTTTTGGCCTGACAGGGGCGGCTATGGCTACACCTTC,CAISEFWPDRGGYGYTF
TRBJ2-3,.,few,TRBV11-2,TGTGCCAGCACCACGGGGTACCCAGATACGCAGTATTTT,CASTTGYPDTQYF
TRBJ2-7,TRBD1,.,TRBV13,TGTGCCAGCAGCGGGGCCGGGACAGGGGTGTACGAGCAGTACTTC,CASSGAGTGVYEQYF
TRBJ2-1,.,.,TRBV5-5,TGTGCCAGCAGCCCCACCTGGCGGGGAAAAAATGAGCAGTTCTTC,CASSPTWRGKNEQFF
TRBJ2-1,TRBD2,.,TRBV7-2,TGTGCCAGCAGCTTAGTACTAGCGGGGGGTGGTGAGCAGTTCTTC,CASSLVLAGGGEQFF
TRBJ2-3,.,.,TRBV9,TGTGCCAGCAGCGTAGGTCTGGGGGCGGTAGATACGCAGTATTTT,CASSVGLGAVDTQYF
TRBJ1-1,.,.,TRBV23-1,TGCGCCAGCAGTCAATCCGGGGGGGCGAAGGAGAACACTGAAGCTTTCTTT,CASSQSGGAKENTEAFF
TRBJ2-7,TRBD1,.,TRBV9,TGTGCCAGCAGGAGAACAGGGGACCCCTGGGACGAGCAGTACTTC,CASRRTGDPWDEQYF
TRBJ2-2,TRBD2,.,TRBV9,TGTGCCAGCAGCACGCGGACTAGCACCACCGGGGAGCTGTTTTTT,CASSTRTSTTGELFF
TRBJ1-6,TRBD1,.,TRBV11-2,TGTGCCAGCAGCTTATCGGCGACAGGGTCACCCCTCCACTTT,CASSLSATGSPLHF
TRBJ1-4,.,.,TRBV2,TGTGCCACGGGGTCCTCTGAAAAACTGTTTTTT,CATGSSEKLFF
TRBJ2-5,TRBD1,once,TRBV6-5,TGTGCCAGCAGTTACTCCGGACAGGCGGACCAGTACTTC,CASSYSGQADQYF
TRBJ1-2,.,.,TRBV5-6,TGTGCCAGCAGCCCAGGCGTCGTTAACTATGGCTACACCTTC,CASSPGVVNYGYTF
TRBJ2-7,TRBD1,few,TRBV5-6,TGTGCCAGCAGCGTGGGACAGAGCTACGAGCAGTACTTC,CASSVGQSYEQYF
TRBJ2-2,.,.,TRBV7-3,TGTGCCAGCAGCTTCGGCACCGGGGAGCTGTTTTTT,CASSFGTGELFF
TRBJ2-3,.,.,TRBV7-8,TGTGCCAGCAGCTTAGGGGCAGAAACTAGCACAGATACGCAGTATTTT,CASSLGAETSTDTQYF
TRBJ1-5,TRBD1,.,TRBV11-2,TGTGCCAGCAGCTCCATAGGGACAGGGATCGGTCAGCCCCAGCATTTT,CASSSIGTGIGQPQHF
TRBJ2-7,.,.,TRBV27,TGCGCCAGCAGTTTTGGAGGGGCGCAGCAGTACTTC,CASSFGGAQQYF
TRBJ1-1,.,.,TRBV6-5,TGTGCCAGCAGACCGGGGGGGGACGAGGACACTGAAGCTTTCTTT,CASRPGGDEDTEAFF
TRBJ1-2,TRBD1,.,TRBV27,TGTGCCAGCAGTTCCCCGGGACAGGGGACCTATGGCTACACCTTC,CASSSPGQGTYGYTF
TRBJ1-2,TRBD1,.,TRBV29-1,TGCAGCGTTGAACGACAGGGACTCGACTATGGCTACACCTTC,CSVERQGLDYGYTF
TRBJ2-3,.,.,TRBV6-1,TGTGCCAGCAGTGAATGGTATGCGGATACGCAGTATTTT,CASSEWYADTQYF
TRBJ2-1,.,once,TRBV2,TGTGCCAGCTTGACAGGTTTCGCGGAGCAGTTCTTC,CASLTGFAEQFF
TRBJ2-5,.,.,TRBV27,TGTGCCAGCAGTCCCCTTTCAGGGGCGGGAGAGACCCAGTACTTC,CASSPLSGAGETQYF
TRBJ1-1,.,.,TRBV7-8,TGTGCCAGCCTCGCTACGTTAGAGAACACTGAAGCTTTCTTT,CASLATLENTEAFF
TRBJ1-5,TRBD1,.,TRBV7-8,TGTGCCAGCACAGGGACAGAAAATCAGCCCCAGCATTTT,CASTGTENQPQHF
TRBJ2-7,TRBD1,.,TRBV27,TGTGCCAGCGCCGTGGGGCAGGGGGCATACGAGCAGTACTTC,CASAVGQGAYEQYF
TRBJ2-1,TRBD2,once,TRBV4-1,TGCGCCAGCGGGGGCCCAAGACTAGCGGAGAACAATGAGCAGTTCTTC,CASGGPRLAENNEQFF